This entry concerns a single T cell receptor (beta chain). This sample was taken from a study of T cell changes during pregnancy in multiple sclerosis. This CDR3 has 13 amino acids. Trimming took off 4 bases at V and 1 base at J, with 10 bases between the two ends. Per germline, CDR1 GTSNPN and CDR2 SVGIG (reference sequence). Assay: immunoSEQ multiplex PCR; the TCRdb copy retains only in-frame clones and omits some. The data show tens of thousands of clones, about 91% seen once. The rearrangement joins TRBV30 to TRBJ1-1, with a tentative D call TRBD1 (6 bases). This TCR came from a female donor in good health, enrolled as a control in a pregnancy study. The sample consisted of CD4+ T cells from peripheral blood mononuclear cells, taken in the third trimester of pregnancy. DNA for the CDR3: TGTGCCTGGAAAGGGGGTTGGAACACTGAAGCTTTCTTT. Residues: CAWKGGWNTEAFF.